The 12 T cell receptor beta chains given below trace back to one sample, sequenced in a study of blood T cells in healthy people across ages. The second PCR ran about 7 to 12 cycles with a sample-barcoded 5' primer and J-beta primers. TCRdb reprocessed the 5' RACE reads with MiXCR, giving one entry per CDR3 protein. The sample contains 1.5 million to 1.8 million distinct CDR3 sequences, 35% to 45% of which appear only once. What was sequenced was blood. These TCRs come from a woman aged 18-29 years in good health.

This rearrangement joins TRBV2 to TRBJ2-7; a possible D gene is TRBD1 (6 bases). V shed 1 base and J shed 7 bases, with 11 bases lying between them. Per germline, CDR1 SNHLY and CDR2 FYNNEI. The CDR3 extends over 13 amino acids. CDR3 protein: CASSEGWDNEQYF. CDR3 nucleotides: TGTGCCAGCAGTGAAGGATGGGACAATGAGCAGTACTTC.

The CDR3 coding sequence is TGCGCCAGCAGCCCCGGGACAGGGTATTTTACAGATACGCAGTATTTT. Residues: CASSPGTGYFTDTQYF. This chain uses TRBV4-1 with TRBJ2-3, with 9 bases fitting TRBD1. The CDR3 is 16 amino acids. J gave up 3 bases and V 4 bases, and 8 bases lay outside the gene matches. Germline-derived CDR1 and CDR2 are MGHRA and YSYEKL.

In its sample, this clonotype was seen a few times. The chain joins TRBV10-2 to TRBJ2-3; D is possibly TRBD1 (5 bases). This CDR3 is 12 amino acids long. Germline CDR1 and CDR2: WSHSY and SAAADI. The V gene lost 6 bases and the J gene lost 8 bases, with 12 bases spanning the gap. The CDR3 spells CASSQTEATQYF. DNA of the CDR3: TGCGCCAGCAGCCAGACAGAAGCTACGCAGTATTTT.

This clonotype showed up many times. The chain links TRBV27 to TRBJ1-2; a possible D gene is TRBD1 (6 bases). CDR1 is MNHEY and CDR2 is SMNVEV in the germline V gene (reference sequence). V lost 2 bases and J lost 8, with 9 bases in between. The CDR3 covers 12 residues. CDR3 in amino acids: CASSLRGHGYTF. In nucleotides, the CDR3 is TGTGCCAGCAGTTTAAGGGGACACGGCTACACCTTC.

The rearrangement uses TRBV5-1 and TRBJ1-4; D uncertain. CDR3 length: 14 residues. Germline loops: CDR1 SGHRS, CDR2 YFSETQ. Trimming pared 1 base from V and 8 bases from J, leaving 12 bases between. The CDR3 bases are TGCGCCAGCAGCTTGACCAGATTGGGCGAAAAACTGTTTTTT. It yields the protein CASSLTRLGEKLFF. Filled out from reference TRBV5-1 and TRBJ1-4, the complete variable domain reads KAGVTQTPRYLIKTRGQQVTLSCSPISGHRSVSWYQQTPGQGLQFLFEYFSETQRNKGNFPGRFSGRQFSNSRSEMNVSTLELGDSALYLCASSLTRLGEKLFFGSGTQLSVL.

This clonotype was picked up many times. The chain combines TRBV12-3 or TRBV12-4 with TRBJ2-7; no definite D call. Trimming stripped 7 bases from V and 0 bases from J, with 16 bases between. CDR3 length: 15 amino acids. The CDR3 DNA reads TGTGCCAGCACTCCTAACAGTGCCCCCTCCTACGAGCAGTACTTC. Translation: CASTPNSAPSYEQYF.

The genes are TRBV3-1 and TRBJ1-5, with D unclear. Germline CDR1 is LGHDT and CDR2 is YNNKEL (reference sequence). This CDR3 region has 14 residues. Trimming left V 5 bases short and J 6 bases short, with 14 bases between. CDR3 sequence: CASSFRAGSQPQHF. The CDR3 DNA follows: TGTGCCAGCAGCTTCCGGGCGGGTTCTCAGCCCCAGCATTTT.

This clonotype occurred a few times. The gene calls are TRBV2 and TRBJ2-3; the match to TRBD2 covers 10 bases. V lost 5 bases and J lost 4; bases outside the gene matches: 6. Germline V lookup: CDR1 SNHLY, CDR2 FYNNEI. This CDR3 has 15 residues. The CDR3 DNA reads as TGTGCCAGCAGTTCTAGCGGGAGTCCCTCAGATACGCAGTATTTT. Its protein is CASSSSGSPSDTQYF.

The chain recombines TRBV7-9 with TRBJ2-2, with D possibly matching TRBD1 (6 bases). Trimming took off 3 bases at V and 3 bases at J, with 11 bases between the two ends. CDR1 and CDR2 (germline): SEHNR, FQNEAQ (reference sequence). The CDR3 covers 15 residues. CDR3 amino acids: CASSFLQGHTGELFF. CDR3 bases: TGTGCCAGCAGCTTTTTGCAGGGGCACACCGGGGAGCTGTTTTTT.

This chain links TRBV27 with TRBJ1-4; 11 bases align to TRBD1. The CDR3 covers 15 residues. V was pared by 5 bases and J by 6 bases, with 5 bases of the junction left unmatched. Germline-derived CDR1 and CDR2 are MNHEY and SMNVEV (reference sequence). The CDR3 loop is CASSPRDRGYEKLFF. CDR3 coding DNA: TGTGCCAGCAGTCCCCGGGACAGGGGGTATGAAAAACTGTTTTTT.

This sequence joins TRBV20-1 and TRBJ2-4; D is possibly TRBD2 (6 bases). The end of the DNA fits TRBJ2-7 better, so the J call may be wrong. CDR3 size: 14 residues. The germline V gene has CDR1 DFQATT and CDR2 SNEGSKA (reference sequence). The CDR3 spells CSAAHPGTLYEQYF. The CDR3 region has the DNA TGCAGTGCCGCCCATCCCGGGACTCTCTACGAGCAGTACTTC.

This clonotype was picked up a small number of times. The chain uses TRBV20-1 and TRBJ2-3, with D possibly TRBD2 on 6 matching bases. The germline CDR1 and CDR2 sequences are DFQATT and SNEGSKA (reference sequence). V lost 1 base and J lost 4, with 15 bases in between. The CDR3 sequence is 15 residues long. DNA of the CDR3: TGCAGTGCTAGAGTCCCATGGCGGGGCCCAGATACGCAGTATTTT. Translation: CSARVPWRGPDTQYF.